These 4 T cell receptor beta chains were sequenced from one sample in a study of T cell clonotyping in hematopoietic cell transplantation. The repertoire was sequenced with immunoSEQ multiplex PCR; TCRdb's copy has only in-frame clones and lacks some. The sample lists approximately 11,000 clones, 80% to 90% occurring once. Sequenced material: PBMCs, taken 100 days after allogeneic stem cell transplant. These receptors all come from a female patient between 55 and 75 years old who had an allogeneic stem cell transplant from an unrelated donor, so the T cells may come from the graft donor. Some clones in this sample may be carry-over from other donors' samples.

This clone has a handful of counts. This chain uses TRBV6-5 with TRBJ2-7; a weak D match, TRBD2 (5 bases). Germline values: CDR1 MNHEY, CDR2 SVGAGI. The germline V and J ends were trimmed by 2 bases and 4 bases, with 6 bases remaining between them. The CDR3 is made up of 12 amino acids. CDR3 sequence (DNA): TGTGCCAGCAGTTACGAGGGTTACGAGCAGTACTTC. It is translated as CASSYEGYEQYF.

The chain is built from TRBV18 and TRBJ2-5, with D maybe TRBD1 (5 bases). Trimming removed 0 bases from V and 1 base from J, with 9 bases in between. Germline V gene sequence: CDR1 KGHSH, CDR2 LQKENI. This CDR3 comprises 15 residues. CDR3 sequence (DNA): TGTGCCAGCTCACCACCCGCTGGGGCCCAAGAGACCCAGTACTTC. It encodes CASSPPAGAQETQYF.

This clone occurred once. The chain links TRBV14 to TRBJ1-1, with unresolved D. This CDR3 is 11 amino acids long. V was cut by 3 bases and J by 3 bases, with 2 bases left in between. Germline assignment: CDR1 SGHDN and CDR2 FVKESK. CDR3 loop: CASSHHTEAFF. CDR3 bases: TGTGCCAGCAGCCACCACACTGAAGCTTTCTTT.

This chain uses TRBV4-3 with TRBJ2-2, with 13 bases matching TRBD2. The CDR3 extends over 19 amino acids. Per germline, CDR1 LGHNA and CDR2 YSLEER. V shed 1 base and J 8 bases; nucleotides not matched to a gene: 13. Here the CDR3 DNA reads TGCGCCAGCAGCCAAGGGGATACTAGCGGGAGGGCTGGTTGGGGGGAGCTGTTTTTT. Translating it yields CASSQGDTSGRAGWGELFF.